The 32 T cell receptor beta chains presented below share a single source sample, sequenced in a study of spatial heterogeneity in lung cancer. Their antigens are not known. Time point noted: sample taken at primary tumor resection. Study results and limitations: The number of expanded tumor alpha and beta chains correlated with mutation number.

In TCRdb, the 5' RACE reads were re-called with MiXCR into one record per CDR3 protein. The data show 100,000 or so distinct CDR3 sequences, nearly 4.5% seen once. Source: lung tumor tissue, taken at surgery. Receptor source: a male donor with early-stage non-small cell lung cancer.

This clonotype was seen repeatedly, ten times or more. CDR3 amino acids: CATAGQAGSGNTIYF. The CDR3 DNA reads as TGTGCCACTGCGGGACAGGCAGGCTCTGGAAACACCATATATTTT. This chain joins TRBV6-1 and TRBJ1-3, with 8 bases fitting TRBD1. CDR3 size: 15 residues. V lost 10 bases to trimming and J lost 0 bases; unmatched junction nucleotides: 8. The germline gives CDR1 MNHNS, CDR2 SASEGT.

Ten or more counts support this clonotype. CDR3 region: CASSGTGAQTYEQYF. The CDR3 DNA reads as TGTGCCAGCAGCGGGACAGGGGCACAAACCTACGAGCAGTACTTC. This chain connects TRBV2 to TRBJ2-7; 10 bases agree with TRBD1. There are 15 residues in the CDR3. The V gene end was trimmed by 6 bases and the J gene end by 2 bases; junction bases not matched to a gene: 7. Germline V gene data show CDR1 as SNHLY and CDR2 as FYNNEI.

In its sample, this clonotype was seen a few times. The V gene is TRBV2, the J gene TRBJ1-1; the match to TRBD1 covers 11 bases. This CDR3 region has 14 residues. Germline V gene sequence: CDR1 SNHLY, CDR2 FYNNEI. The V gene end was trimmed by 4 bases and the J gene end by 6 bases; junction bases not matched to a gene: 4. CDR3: CASSGRTGGSEAFF. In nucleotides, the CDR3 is TGTGCCAGCAGTGGGAGGACAGGGGGCTCTGAAGCTTTCTTT.

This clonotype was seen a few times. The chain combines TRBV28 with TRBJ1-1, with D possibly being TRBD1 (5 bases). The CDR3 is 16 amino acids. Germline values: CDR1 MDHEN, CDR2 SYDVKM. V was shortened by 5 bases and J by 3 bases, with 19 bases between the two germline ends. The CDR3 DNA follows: TGTGCCAGCAGTACACGGTCGGGGGTGCGGGACACTGAAGCTTTCTTT. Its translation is CASSTRSGVRDTEAFF.

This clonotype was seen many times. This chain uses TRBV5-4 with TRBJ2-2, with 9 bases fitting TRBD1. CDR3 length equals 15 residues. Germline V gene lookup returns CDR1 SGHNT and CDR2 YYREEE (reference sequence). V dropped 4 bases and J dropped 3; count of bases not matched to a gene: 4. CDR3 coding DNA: TGTGCCAGCAGCCAGGGACAGGGCCACACCGGGGAGCTGTTTTTT. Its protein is CASSQGQGHTGELFF.

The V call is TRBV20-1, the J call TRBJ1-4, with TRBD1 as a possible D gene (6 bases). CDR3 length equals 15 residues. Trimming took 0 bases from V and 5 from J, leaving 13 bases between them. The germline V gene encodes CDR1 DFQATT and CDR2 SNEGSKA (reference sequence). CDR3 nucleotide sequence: TGCAGTGCTAGAGATGACAGGTCGGGGAATGAAAAACTGTTTTTT. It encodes CSARDDRSGNEKLFF.

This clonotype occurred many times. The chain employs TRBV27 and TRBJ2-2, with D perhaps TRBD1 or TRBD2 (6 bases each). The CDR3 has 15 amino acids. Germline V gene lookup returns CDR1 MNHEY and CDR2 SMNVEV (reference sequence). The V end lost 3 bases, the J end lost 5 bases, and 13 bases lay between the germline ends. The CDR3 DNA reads TGTGCCAGCAGTTTTAGGGGGGTCGGGACCGGGGAGCTGTTTTTT. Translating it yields CASSFRGVGTGELFF.

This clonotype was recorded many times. The CDR3 bases are TGTGCCAGCAGTTTAGCTGCCGGGACAGGAGCTTTCTTT. This codes for CASSLAAGTGAFF. This chain uses TRBV12-3 or TRBV12-4 with TRBJ1-1, with 8 bases aligning to TRBD1. The ends lost 0 bases at V and 10 bases at J; junction bases unmatched: 4. This CDR3 spans 13 amino acids.

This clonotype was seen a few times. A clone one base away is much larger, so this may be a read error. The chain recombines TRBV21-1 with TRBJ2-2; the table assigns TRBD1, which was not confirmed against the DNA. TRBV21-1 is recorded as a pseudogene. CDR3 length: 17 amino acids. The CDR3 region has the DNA TGTGCCAGCAGCAGGGGCCACCCTGCGTGGACCACCGGGGGGCTGTTTTTT. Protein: CASSRGHPAWTTGGLFF.

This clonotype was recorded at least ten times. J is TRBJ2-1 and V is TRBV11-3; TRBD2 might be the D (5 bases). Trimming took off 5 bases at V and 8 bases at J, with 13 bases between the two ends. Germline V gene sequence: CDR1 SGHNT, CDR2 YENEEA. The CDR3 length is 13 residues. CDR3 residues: CASSPEGADEQFF. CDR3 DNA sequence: TGTGCCAGCAGCCCCGAGGGCGCGGATGAGCAGTTCTTC.

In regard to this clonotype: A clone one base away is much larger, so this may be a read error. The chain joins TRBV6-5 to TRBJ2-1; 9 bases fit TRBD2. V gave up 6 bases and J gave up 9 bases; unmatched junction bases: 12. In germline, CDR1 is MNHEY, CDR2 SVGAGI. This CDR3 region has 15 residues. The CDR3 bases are TGTGCCAGCAGAGGGACTAGCTGGAGTATCAGTGAGCAGTTCTTC. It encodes CASRGTSWSISEQFF.

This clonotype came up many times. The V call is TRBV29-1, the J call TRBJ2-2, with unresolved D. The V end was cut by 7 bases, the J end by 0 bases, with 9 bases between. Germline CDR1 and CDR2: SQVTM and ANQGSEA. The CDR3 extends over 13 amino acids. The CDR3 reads CSAGSSNTGELFF. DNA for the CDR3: TGCAGCGCGGGCAGCTCGAACACCGGGGAGCTGTTTTTT.

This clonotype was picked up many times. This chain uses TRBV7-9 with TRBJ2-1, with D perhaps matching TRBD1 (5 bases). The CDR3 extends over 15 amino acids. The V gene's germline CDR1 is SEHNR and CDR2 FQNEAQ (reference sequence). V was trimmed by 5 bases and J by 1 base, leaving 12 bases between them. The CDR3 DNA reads TGTGCCAGCAGCGCTAGGGGCTTTTCCTACAATGAGCAGTTCTTC. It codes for CASSARGFSYNEQFF.

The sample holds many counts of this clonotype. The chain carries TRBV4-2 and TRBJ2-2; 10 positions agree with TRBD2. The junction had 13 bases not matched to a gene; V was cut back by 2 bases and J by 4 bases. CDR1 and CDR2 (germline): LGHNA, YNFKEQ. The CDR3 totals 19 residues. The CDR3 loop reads CASSQPGLARNKITGELFF. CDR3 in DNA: TGTGCCAGCAGCCAACCGGGACTAGCGCGCAATAAGATCACCGGGGAGCTGTTTTTT.

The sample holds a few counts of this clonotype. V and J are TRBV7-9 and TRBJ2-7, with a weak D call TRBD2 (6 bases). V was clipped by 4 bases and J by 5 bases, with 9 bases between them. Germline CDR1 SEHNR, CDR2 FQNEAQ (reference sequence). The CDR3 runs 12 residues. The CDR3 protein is CASSSTRDEQYF. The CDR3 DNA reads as TGTGCCAGCAGCTCGACTAGAGACGAGCAGTACTTC.

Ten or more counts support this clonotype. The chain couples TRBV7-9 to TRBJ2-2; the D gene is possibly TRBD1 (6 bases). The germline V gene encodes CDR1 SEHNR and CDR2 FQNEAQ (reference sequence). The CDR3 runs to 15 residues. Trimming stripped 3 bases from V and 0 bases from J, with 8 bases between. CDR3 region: CASSFYRANTGELFF. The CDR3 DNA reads TGTGCCAGCAGCTTCTACAGGGCGAACACCGGGGAGCTGTTTTTT.

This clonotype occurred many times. CDR3 amino acids: CASSGSDNEQFF. The CDR3 DNA reads TGTGCCAGCAGTGGGTCGGACAATGAGCAGTTCTTC. The chain recombines TRBV6-2 or TRBV6-3 with TRBJ2-1; D not certain. Looked up from germline, CDR1 is MNHEY and CDR2 is SVGEGT. V lost 5 bases and J 5 bases, leaving 7 bases between the germline ends. The CDR3 loop spans 12 amino acids.

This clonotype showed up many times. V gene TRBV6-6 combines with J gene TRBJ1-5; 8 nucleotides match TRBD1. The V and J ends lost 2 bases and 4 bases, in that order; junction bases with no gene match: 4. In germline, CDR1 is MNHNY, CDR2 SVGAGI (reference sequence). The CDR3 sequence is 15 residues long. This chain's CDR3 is CASSYPGGGNQPQHF. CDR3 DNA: TGTGCCAGCAGTTACCCAGGGGGCGGGAATCAGCCCCAGCATTTT.

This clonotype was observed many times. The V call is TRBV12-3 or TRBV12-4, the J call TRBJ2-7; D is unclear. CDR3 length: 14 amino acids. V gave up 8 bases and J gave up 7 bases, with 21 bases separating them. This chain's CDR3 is CASALSRGSYEQYF. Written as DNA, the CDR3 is TGTGCCAGCGCTCTAAGTCGAGGCAGCTATGAGCAGTACTTC.

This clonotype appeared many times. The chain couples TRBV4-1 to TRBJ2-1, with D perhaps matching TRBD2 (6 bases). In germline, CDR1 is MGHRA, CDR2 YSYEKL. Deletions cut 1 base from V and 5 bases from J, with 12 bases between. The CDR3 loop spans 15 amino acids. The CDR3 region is CASSQGGNPHNEQFF. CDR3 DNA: TGCGCCAGCAGCCAAGGCGGGAACCCCCACAATGAGCAGTTCTTC.

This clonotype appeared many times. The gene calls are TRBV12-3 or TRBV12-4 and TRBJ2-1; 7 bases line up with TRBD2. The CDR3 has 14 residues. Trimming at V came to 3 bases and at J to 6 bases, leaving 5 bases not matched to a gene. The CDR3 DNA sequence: TGTGCCAGCAGTTTTTCGTGGGGGGGCAATGAGCAGTTCTTC. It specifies CASSFSWGGNEQFF.

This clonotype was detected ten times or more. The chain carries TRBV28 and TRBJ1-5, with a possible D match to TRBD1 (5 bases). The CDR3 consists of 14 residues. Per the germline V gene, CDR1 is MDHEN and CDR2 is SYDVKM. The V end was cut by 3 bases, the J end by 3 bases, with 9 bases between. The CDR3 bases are TGTGCCAGCAGTTTTCAGGGTATCAATCAGCCCCAGCATTTT. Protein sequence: CASSFQGINQPQHF.

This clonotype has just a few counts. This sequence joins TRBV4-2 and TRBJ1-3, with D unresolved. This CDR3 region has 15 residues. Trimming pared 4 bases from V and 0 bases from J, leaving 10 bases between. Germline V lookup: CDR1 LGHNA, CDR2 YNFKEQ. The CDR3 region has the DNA TGTGCCAGCAGCCCCGGACTGATCTCTGGAAACACCATATATTTT. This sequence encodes CASSPGLISGNTIYF.

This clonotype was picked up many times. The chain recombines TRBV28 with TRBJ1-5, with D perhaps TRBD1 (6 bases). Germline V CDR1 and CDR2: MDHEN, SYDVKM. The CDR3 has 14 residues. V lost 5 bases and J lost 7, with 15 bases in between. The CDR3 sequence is CASSRSGVRQPQHF. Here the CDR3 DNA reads TGTGCCAGCAGTAGGTCAGGGGTTAGGCAGCCCCAGCATTTT.

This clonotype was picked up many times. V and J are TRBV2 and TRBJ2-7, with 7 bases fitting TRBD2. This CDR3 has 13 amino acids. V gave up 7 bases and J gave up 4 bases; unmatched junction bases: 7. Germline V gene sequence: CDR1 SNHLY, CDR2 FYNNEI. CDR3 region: CASTGGTAYEQYF. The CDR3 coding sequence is TGTGCCAGCACGGGGGGTACTGCGTACGAGCAGTACTTC.

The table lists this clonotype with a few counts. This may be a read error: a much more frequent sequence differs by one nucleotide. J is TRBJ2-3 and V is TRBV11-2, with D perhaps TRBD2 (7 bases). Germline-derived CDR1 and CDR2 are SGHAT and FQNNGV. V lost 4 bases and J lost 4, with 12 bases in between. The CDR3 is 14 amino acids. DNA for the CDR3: TGTGCCAGCAGCTATCGCGGGGGCGCAGATACGCAGTATTTT. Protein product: CASSYRGGADTQYF. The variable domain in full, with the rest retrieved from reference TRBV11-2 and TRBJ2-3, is EAGVAQSPRYKIIEKRQSVAFWCNPISGHATLYWYQQILGQGPKLLIQFQNNGVVDDSQLPKDRFSAERLKGVDSTLKIQPAKLEDSAVYLCASSYRGGADTQYFGPGTRLTVL.

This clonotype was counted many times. For the CDR3, the DNA is TGCACCCTGGGGGAGGCTCGACAGGGGGACTATGGCTACACCTTC. Protein sequence: CTLGEARQGDYGYTF. The chain employs TRBV20-1 and TRBJ1-2; 9 nucleotides match TRBD1. The germline CDR1 and CDR2 sequences are DFQATT and SNEGSKA (reference sequence). The CDR3 is made up of 15 amino acids.

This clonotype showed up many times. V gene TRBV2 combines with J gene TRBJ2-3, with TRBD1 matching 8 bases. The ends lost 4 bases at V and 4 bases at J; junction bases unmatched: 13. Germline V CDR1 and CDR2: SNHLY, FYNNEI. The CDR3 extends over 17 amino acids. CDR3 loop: CASSGASGGNLPDTQYF. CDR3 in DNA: TGTGCCAGCAGTGGGGCATCAGGGGGCAACCTCCCAGATACGCAGTATTTT. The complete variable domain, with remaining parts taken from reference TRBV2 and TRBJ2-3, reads EPEVTQTPSHQVTQMGQEVILRCVPISNHLYFYWYRQILGQKVEFLVSFYNNEISEKSEIFDDQFSVERPDGSNFTLKIRSTKLEDSAMYFCASSGASGGNLPDTQYFGPGTRLTVL.

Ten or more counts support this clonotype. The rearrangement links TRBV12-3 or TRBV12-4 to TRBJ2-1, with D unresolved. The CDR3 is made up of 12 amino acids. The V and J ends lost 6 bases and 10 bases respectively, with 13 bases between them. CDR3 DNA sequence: TGTGCCAGCAGCCCGCCCCGGCGCGAGCAGTTCTTC. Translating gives CASSPPRREQFF.

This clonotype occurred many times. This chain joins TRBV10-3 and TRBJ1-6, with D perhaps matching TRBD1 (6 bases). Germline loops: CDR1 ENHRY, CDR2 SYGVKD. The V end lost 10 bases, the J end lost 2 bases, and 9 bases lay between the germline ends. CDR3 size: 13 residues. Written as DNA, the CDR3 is TGTGCCACCCAGGGGACCTATAATTCACCCCTCCACTTT. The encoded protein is CATQGTYNSPLHF.

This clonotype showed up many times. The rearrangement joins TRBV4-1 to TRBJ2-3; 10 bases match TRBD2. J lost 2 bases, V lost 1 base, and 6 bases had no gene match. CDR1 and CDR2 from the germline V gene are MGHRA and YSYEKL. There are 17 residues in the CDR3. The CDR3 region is CASSQGSSGSFTDTQYF. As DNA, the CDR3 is TGCGCCAGCAGCCAAGGGTCTAGCGGGAGTTTCACAGATACGCAGTATTTT.

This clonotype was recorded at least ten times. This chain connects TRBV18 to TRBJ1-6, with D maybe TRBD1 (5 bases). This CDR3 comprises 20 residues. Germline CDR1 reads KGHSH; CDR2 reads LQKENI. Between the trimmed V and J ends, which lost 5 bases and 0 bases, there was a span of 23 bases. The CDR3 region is CASSFLQVLERSSYNSPLHF. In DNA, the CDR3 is TGTGCCAGCTCATTTCTACAGGTTCTCGAACGAAGCTCCTATAATTCACCCCTCCACTTT. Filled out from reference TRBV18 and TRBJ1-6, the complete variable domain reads NAGVMQNPRHLVRRRGQEARLRCSPMKGHSHVYWYRQLPEEGLKFMVYLQKENIIDESGMPKERFSAEFPKEGPSILRIQQVVRGDSAAYFCASSFLQVLERSSYNSPLHFGNGTRLTVT.